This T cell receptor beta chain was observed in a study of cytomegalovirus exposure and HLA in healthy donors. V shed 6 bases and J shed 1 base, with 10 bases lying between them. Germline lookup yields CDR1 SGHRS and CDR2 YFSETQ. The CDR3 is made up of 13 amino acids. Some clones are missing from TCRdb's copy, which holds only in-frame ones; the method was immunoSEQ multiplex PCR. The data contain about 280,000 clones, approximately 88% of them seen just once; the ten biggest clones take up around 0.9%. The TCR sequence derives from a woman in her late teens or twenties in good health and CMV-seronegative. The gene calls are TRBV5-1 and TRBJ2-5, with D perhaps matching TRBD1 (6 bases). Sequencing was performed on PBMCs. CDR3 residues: CASNRDTQETQYF. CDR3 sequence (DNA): TGCGCCAGCAACCGGGACACCCAAGAGACCCAGTACTTC. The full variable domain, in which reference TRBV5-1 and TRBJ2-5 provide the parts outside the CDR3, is KAGVTQTPRYLIKTRGQQVTLSCSPISGHRSVSWYQQTPGQGLQFLFEYFSETQRNKGNFPGRFSGRQFSNSRSEMNVSTLELGDSALYLCASNRDTQETQYFGPGTRLLVL.